The clone carrying this TCR beta chain showed up just a few times. This entry is derived from a study of shared clonotypes between healthy human individuals. Sequenced by immunoSEQ multiplex PCR; TCRdb stores in-frame clones only, minus some. The sample has some 1,100,000 clones; approximately 78% are singletons. V shed 0 bases and J shed 4 bases, with 15 bases lying between them. This CDR3 comprises 16 residues. Germline CDR1 is LNHDA and CDR2 is SQIVND (reference sequence). The sequenced sample consisted of memory CD4+ T cells from PBMCs. Subset meaning: CD45RA-negative fraction. The V call is TRBV19, the J call TRBJ1-2; no firm D call. This clonotype originated in a man younger than 35 in good health. Some clones in this sample may be carry-over from other donors' samples. In nucleotides, the CDR3 is TGTGCCAGTAGTATAGAAGTGCGCCCTGGGCCCTATGGCTACACCTTC. Its translation: CASSIEVRPGPYGYTF.